A selection of T cell receptor beta chains follows, all from one sample in a study of blood T cell repertoires in COVID-19. The repertoire was sequenced with immunoSEQ multiplex PCR; TCRdb's copy has only in-frame clones and lacks some. The sample lists roughly 190,000 clones, roughly 80% occurring once. Input material: peripheral blood. These receptor sequences come from a woman between 50 and 59 years old with acute or convalescent COVID-19. Both conserved end residues are part of each CDR3. A D gene is named only where the DNA matches it firmly. Size values are once, few and many counts, or a class for expanded clones, and some rows have none.

j_call: TRBJ1-1
d_call: NA
v_call: TRBV12-3/TRBV12-4
clone_size: NA
cdr3_aa: CASRSGQLQAFF
cdr3_nt: TGTGCCAGCAGGTCGGGACAACTACAAGCTTTCTTT

j_call: TRBJ1-1
d_call: TRBD1
v_call: TRBV2
clone_size: NA
cdr3_aa: CASSEAGDRFTEAFF
cdr3_nt: TGTGCCAGCAGTGAAGCGGGGGACAGATTCACTGAAGCTTTCTTT

j_call: TRBJ1-3
d_call: NA
v_call: TRBV6-5
clone_size: NA
cdr3_aa: CASRSPSGNTIYF
cdr3_nt: TGTGCCAGCAGATCCCCATCTGGAAACACCATATATTTT

j_call: TRBJ2-7
d_call: NA
v_call: TRBV6-5
clone_size: NA
cdr3_aa: CASRGARDLYEQYF
cdr3_nt: TGTGCCAGCAGGGGGGCAAGGGATCTCTACGAGCAGTACTTC

j_call: TRBJ1-3
d_call: TRBD1
v_call: TRBV5-5
clone_size: NA
cdr3_aa: CATGTGGTGNTIYF
cdr3_nt: TGTGCCACCGGAACAGGGGGCACTGGAAACACCATATATTTT

j_call: TRBJ2-7
d_call: TRBD1
v_call: TRBV6-5
clone_size: NA
cdr3_aa: CASRTGNYEQYF
cdr3_nt: TGTGCCAGCAGGACAGGGAACTACGAGCAGTACTTC

j_call: TRBJ2-5
d_call: TRBD1
v_call: TRBV24-1
clone_size: few
cdr3_aa: CATSYLPTPTGKETQYF
cdr3_nt: TGTGCCACCTCTTACTTACCTACTCCGACAGGGAAAGAGACCCAGTACTTC

j_call: TRBJ1-4
d_call: TRBD1
v_call: TRBV5-1
clone_size: NA
cdr3_aa: CASSPGDRLGEKLFF
cdr3_nt: TGCGCCAGCAGCCCGGGGGACAGGTTGGGAGAAAAACTGTTTTTT

j_call: TRBJ2-1
d_call: TRBD2
v_call: TRBV10-3
clone_size: NA
cdr3_aa: CAISRSRASGYNEQFF
cdr3_nt: TGTGCCATCAGTCGCTCCAGGGCTAGCGGTTACAATGAGCAGTTCTTC

j_call: TRBJ2-1
d_call: NA
v_call: TRBV2
clone_size: many
cdr3_aa: CATAGAPRVMEQFF
cdr3_nt: TGTGCCACAGCAGGGGCCCCAAGGGTGATGGAGCAGTTCTTC

j_call: TRBJ1-2
d_call: TRBD1
v_call: TRBV6-5
clone_size: few
cdr3_aa: CASSYSHRTGLYGYTF
cdr3_nt: TGTGCCAGCAGTTACTCGCACAGGACAGGCTTATATGGCTACACCTTC

j_call: TRBJ2-1
d_call: TRBD2
v_call: TRBV20-1
clone_size: NA
cdr3_aa: CSASDLAGGQSNEQFF
cdr3_nt: TGCAGTGCTAGTGACCTGGCGGGGGGGCAGAGCAATGAGCAGTTCTTC

j_call: TRBJ2-3
d_call: TRBD1
v_call: TRBV30
clone_size: once
cdr3_aa: CAWTPGQAASFAQYF
cdr3_nt: TGTGCCTGGACCCCGGGACAGGCAGCCTCTTTCGCGCAGTATTTT

j_call: TRBJ2-5
d_call: NA
v_call: TRBV28
clone_size: NA
cdr3_aa: CASSLPGASKGTQYF
cdr3_nt: TGTGCCAGCAGTCTCCCAGGGGCTAGCAAGGGGACCCAGTACTTC

j_call: TRBJ2-3
d_call: TRBD1
v_call: TRBV19
clone_size: NA
cdr3_aa: CASSTGQGRATDTQYF
cdr3_nt: TGTGCCAGTAGTACGGGACAGGGAAGGGCCACAGATACGCAGTATTTT

j_call: TRBJ2-7
d_call: NA
v_call: TRBV27
clone_size: NA
cdr3_aa: CASRYKETYEQYF
cdr3_nt: TGTGCCAGCAGGTATAAGGAGACCTACGAGCAGTACTTC

j_call: TRBJ2-3
d_call: NA
v_call: TRBV18
clone_size: NA
cdr3_aa: CASSPGDTQYF
cdr3_nt: TGTGCCAGCTCACCCGGGGATACGCAGTATTTT

j_call: TRBJ2-2
d_call: TRBD2
v_call: TRBV5-1
clone_size: NA
cdr3_aa: CASSVGLAGNTGELFF
cdr3_nt: TGCGCCAGCAGCGTAGGACTAGCGGGTAACACCGGGGAGCTGTTTTTT

j_call: TRBJ1-2
d_call: NA
v_call: TRBV5-4
clone_size: NA
cdr3_aa: CASSDGDYGYTF
cdr3_nt: TGTGCCAGCAGCGACGGGGACTATGGCTACACCTTC

j_call: TRBJ1-2
d_call: NA
v_call: TRBV3-1/TRBV3-2
clone_size: NA
cdr3_aa: CASSLHGQGYYGYTF
cdr3_nt: TGTGCCAGCAGCTTACACGGCCAGGGCTACTATGGCTACACCTTC

j_call: TRBJ2-2
d_call: NA
v_call: TRBV6-6
clone_size: NA
cdr3_aa: CASSKTPNTGELFF
cdr3_nt: TGTGCCAGCAGCAAGACACCTAACACCGGGGAGCTGTTTTTT

j_call: TRBJ1-6
d_call: NA
v_call: TRBV19
clone_size: many
cdr3_aa: CASSLLIPDPGSSYNSPLHF
cdr3_nt: TGTGCCAGTAGCCTTCTTATACCGGACCCTGGGAGCTCCTATAATTCACCCCTCCACTTT

j_call: TRBJ1-5
d_call: NA
v_call: TRBV15
clone_size: NA
cdr3_aa: CATSVRADGNQPQHF
cdr3_nt: TGTGCCACCAGCGTCAGGGCGGACGGCAATCAGCCCCAGCATTTT

j_call: TRBJ2-7
d_call: NA
v_call: TRBV5-1
clone_size: NA
cdr3_aa: CASSRIPSGVEQYF
cdr3_nt: TGCGCCAGCAGCCGGATCCCTTCAGGGGTCGAGCAGTACTTC

j_call: TRBJ2-3
d_call: TRBD2
v_call: TRBV5-1
clone_size: NA
cdr3_aa: CASSPLEGGSGDTQYF
cdr3_nt: TGCGCCAGCAGCCCCCTCGAAGGCGGGAGCGGAGATACGCAGTATTTT

j_call: TRBJ2-7
d_call: TRBD1
v_call: TRBV18
clone_size: NA
cdr3_aa: CASSAGTVTYEQYF
cdr3_nt: TGTGCCAGCTCAGCCGGGACAGTGACCTACGAGCAGTACTTC

j_call: TRBJ2-5
d_call: TRBD2
v_call: TRBV18
clone_size: NA
cdr3_aa: CASSPGTSGETQYF
cdr3_nt: TGTGCCAGCTCACCCGGGACTAGCGGAGAGACCCAGTACTTC

j_call: TRBJ2-7
d_call: TRBD1
v_call: TRBV30
clone_size: NA
cdr3_aa: CAWSGDRGRAYEQYF
cdr3_nt: TGTGCCTGGAGTGGAGACAGGGGGCGCGCCTACGAGCAGTACTTC

j_call: TRBJ1-5
d_call: TRBD1
v_call: TRBV28
clone_size: few
cdr3_aa: CASSSSGTGYQPQHF
cdr3_nt: TGTGCCAGCAGTTCTTCCGGGACAGGGTATCAGCCCCAGCATTTT

j_call: TRBJ2-7
d_call: TRBD2
v_call: TRBV3-1/TRBV3-2
clone_size: NA
cdr3_aa: CASSQGLAGIYEQYF
cdr3_nt: TGTGCCAGCAGCCAAGGGCTAGCGGGAATATACGAGCAGTACTTC

j_call: TRBJ2-7
d_call: NA
v_call: TRBV30
clone_size: NA
cdr3_aa: CAWSTGSYEQYF
cdr3_nt: TGTGCCTGGAGTACAGGCTCCTACGAGCAGTACTTC

j_call: TRBJ2-1
d_call: NA
v_call: TRBV5-4
clone_size: few
cdr3_aa: CASSSSVYEQFF
cdr3_nt: TGTGCCAGCAGCTCTTCCGTCTATGAGCAGTTCTTC

j_call: TRBJ2-3
d_call: NA
v_call: TRBV7-2
clone_size: NA
cdr3_aa: CASSLSLRTKQYF
cdr3_nt: TGTGCCAGCAGCTTATCCCTCCGCACAAAACAGTATTTT

j_call: TRBJ2-3
d_call: TRBD2
v_call: TRBV6-2/TRBV6-3
clone_size: NA
cdr3_aa: CASSRLAGGQDTQYF
cdr3_nt: TGTGCCAGCAGCCGACTAGCGGGGGGGCAAGATACGCAGTATTTT

j_call: TRBJ2-7
d_call: NA
v_call: TRBV4-1
clone_size: once
cdr3_aa: CASSQDSSKQYF
cdr3_nt: TGCGCCAGCAGCCAGGACTCGTCCAAGCAGTACTTC

j_call: TRBJ2-3
d_call: NA
v_call: TRBV5-5
clone_size: NA
cdr3_aa: CASSLAVDTQYF
cdr3_nt: TGTGCCAGCAGCTTGGCCGTAGATACGCAGTATTTT

j_call: TRBJ1-4
d_call: TRBD1
v_call: TRBV6-5
clone_size: NA
cdr3_aa: CASGQGREKLFF
cdr3_nt: TGTGCCAGCGGACAGGGCCGTGAAAAACTGTTTTTT

j_call: TRBJ1-2
d_call: NA
v_call: TRBV6-5
clone_size: NA
cdr3_aa: CASSFGRASGGYTF
cdr3_nt: TGTGCCAGCAGTTTTGGGCGTGCCTCCGGTGGCTACACCTTC

j_call: TRBJ1-6
d_call: NA
v_call: TRBV4-3
clone_size: once
cdr3_aa: CASSHLTGMVSPLHF
cdr3_nt: TGCGCCAGCAGCCACCTTACAGGGATGGTTTCACCCCTCCACTTT

j_call: TRBJ1-1
d_call: NA
v_call: TRBV19
clone_size: few
cdr3_aa: CASKERYTEAFF
cdr3_nt: TGTGCCAGTAAAGAGCGGTACACTGAAGCTTTCTTT

j_call: TRBJ1-4
d_call: TRBD1
v_call: TRBV7-8
clone_size: once
cdr3_aa: CASSSIGDRGREKLFF
cdr3_nt: TGTGCCAGCAGCTCTATTGGTGACAGGGGGCGAGAAAAACTGTTTTTT

j_call: TRBJ1-3
d_call: TRBD1
v_call: TRBV9
clone_size: few
cdr3_aa: CASSETGYGNTIYF
cdr3_nt: TGTGCCAGCAGCGAGACAGGGTACGGAAACACCATATATTTT

j_call: TRBJ1-5
d_call: NA
v_call: TRBV28
clone_size: NA
cdr3_aa: CASSLSPREVAQHF
cdr3_nt: TGTGCCAGCAGTTTATCTCCCCGAGAGGTTGCCCAGCATTTT